Here is one TCR beta chain with its context. Its specificity is not known. These data come from a study of T cells in Graves' hyperthyroidism and ophthalmopathy. V lost 5 bases to trimming and J lost 1 base, with 14 bases between them. Germline CDR1 reads SGHNT; CDR2 reads YENEEA. The CDR3 is made up of 15 amino acids. Study observations and caveats: Stable hyperthyroidism and ophthalmopathy were separated using 13 V-J signatures.

Authors of the study amplified TCR beta CDR3 regions from RNA transcripts. HTBI primers were used for first-round RT-PCR of the TCR CDR3. TCRdb reprocessed the multiplex PCR reads via MiXCR and lists one record per CDR3 protein. The sample gives roughly 740,000 distinct CDR3 sequences, about 17% of which show up once; 8.4% is in the top ten. The sample comprised blood. This TCR was sampled from a man younger than 35 with Graves' hyperthyroidism. The genes are TRBV11-3 and TRBJ2-5, with a tentative D call TRBD1 (6 bases). CDR3 protein: CASSPGTMGQETQYF. The CDR3 DNA is TGTGCCAGCAGCCCGGGGACAATGGGCCAAGAGACCCAGTACTTC.